The text below deals with one TCR beta chain. What it binds is not known. The protocol was immunoSEQ multiplex PCR, while the TCRdb copy is restricted to in-frame clones and leaves out a portion. This sample has 2 million to 2.5 million clones, with approximately 96% found just once. V was clipped by 10 bases and J by 0 bases; unmatched bases: 10. The CDR3 loop spans 14 amino acids. The data were taken from a study of shared clonotypes between healthy human individuals. Study details: A couple of women and a few men aged 18 to 49 made up the donors.

Study-level points and caveats: The rarefaction results pointed to incomplete sorted-subset sequencing despite large depth.

The specimen sequenced was naive CD4+ T cells sorted from blood. Subset reported: CD45RA+ positively selected. The chain recombines TRBV5-3 with TRBJ2-7, with 7 bases that match TRBD1. TRBV5-3 is known as an ORF, though its function is uncertain. This clonotype was obtained from a man aged 18 to 30 in good health. The CDR3 nucleotides read TGTGCCCGGAGAGGGGGCCAACGCTCCTACGAGCAGTACTTC. Protein sequence: CARRGGQRSYEQYF.